This paragraph reports one T cell receptor (beta chain). Its antigen is unidentified. The authors amplified TCR beta CDR3 regions from RNA transcripts. HTBI-primed RT-PCR formed the first round, and a multiplex PCR formed the second. One entry per CDR3 protein, called by TCRdb with MiXCR from the multiplex PCR reads. The sample contains a few hundred thousand distinct CDR3 sequences, under 20% of which appear only once. The data belong to a study of Graves' ophthalmopathy and Graves' hyperthyroidism. Turning to the study itself: Peripheral blood (taken before any treatment) was collected at initial diagnosis. Study-wide points: The model flagged ophthalmopathy progression at about 71% sensitivity and under 75% specificity.

The V segment lost 5 bases and the J segment 5 bases; nucleotides outside the gene matches: 5. The germline CDR1 and CDR2 sequences are LNHNV and YYDKDF (reference sequence). This CDR3 is built from 14 residues. This sequence was found in an adult man with Graves' ophthalmopathy. What was sequenced was peripheral blood. The rearrangement joins TRBV15 to TRBJ2-5; 10 bases align to TRBD2. The CDR3 DNA is TGTGCCACCAGCCTAGCGGGAGAATGGGAGACCCAGTACTTC. Translation gives CATSLAGEWETQYF.